This TCR beta chain derives from a study of beta chain features in type 1 diabetes (dated by TCRdb to 2017 to 2018). Study-level background: Mean age, gender distribution, total cell number and subset yield did not differ between patients and healthy donors. Across all samples, fewer than 110,000,000 sorted cells were examined, and cell number per subset correlated strongly with RNA yield. The study compared TCRB repertoires of sorted circulating CD4+ T cell subsets between recently diagnosed type 1 diabetes patients and matched healthy donors. Whereas all 30 or so donors provided naive and central memory subsets, regulatory and stem cell-like memory subsets were isolated from just 8 patients and about 8 healthy donors. What the authors observed across the whole study: In all four CD4+ subsets, TCRB CDR3 length was moderately but significantly shorter in type 1 diabetes patients. Fewer insertions and more nucleotide deletions at VDJ recombination sites were observed in patients with type 1 diabetes, implying thymic rearrangement abnormalities. Naive, central memory and regulatory TCRB repertoires appeared more similar among patients than among healthy donors. Because cDNA was sequenced instead of genomic DNA, activated cells with high expression could be over-represented, although the groups did not differ in activation or CD3 levels. Shorter templates might be favored by PCR, yet because patient and control samples were amplified and corrected together, any such skew would affect both groups equally. Only small numbers of individuals were included in the HLA sub-analyses, which left unresolved whether HLA type had any influence on TCRB rearrangement.

The High Capacity cDNA Reverse Transcription Kit was used to reverse transcribe all of the isolated RNA, meaning that expressed TCRB transcripts were what got sequenced. Deep immunoSEQ sequencing was applied to naive, central memory and regulatory T cell samples, giving an average of roughly 3.5 million total reads per sample. Sorted cells were lysed in RLT buffer and RNA was extracted with DNase-treated RNeasy Micro or Mini kits, depending on cell number. To prevent cross-contamination, every cell subset was processed on its own, while patient and healthy donor samples were processed together. The immunoSEQ multiplex PCR was used to amplify TCRB sequences from cDNA, yielding 87-bp fragments that span the CDR3 region. Amplicons were sequenced on the Illumina HiSeq platform. The published analysis was carried out like this. Synthetic template baselines were used to correct PCR bias computationally, reads within Hamming distance 2 were collapsed, and singletons that could not be merged were discarded. Reads were aligned to IMGT to assign V, D and J genes, CDR3 length, and insertions or deletions at six rearrangement sites. Within each subset, clonotype counts were normalized to sorted cell number, and only after that were true diversity and Gini coefficients computed with the tcR R package. The overlap coefficient, calculated on TCRB nucleotide sequences, was used to quantify repertoire sharing. This is the immuneACCESS table as TCRdb keeps it, with only in-frame sequences that have V and J called. A part of the clones is gone; compared with another copy, unresolved V genes explain less than half, and the rest is unexplained. That table supplies the V and J calls and clone size; D and trimming were determined from the DNA. This sample has some 150,000 clones in its table, and nearly 50% of those were observed once. Under 0.45% of the sample rests with the top ten.

From the cysteine through the phenylalanine, the CDR3 covers 16 amino acids. Solely the CDR3 DNA is kept, with 48 bases framed from the first base. Sequences ENHRY (CDR1) and SYGVKD (CDR2) are obtained from the germline V gene. V and J are trimmed by 1 base and 1 base, and the gene matches miss 6 bases of the junction. A remark on this clone: Its antigen has not been determined. No quality values exist for individual bases; no much larger clone is one base distant.

A single peripheral blood draw of about 116 mL on average was collected from each donor into heparinised tubes. Using a panel that included CD45RO, CCR7, CD25, CD127, CD95 and CD27, naive, central memory, regulatory and stem cell-like memory CD4+ T cells were sorted on a BD FACSAria II. Purity was above 98% for every sorted population. Right away, PBMCs were isolated by Lymphoprep density gradient centrifugation and were stained directly, with no culture step. So that batch effects would be minimized, each experiment stained and sorted samples in pairs, pairing one healthy donor with one patient. This clonotype was obtained from a man aged 18 to 29 in good health. The sample consisted of Tregs from blood. Read against the paper, the sample's cell subset or site label means: regulatory CD4+ T cells. The chain was built from TRBV10-3 and TRBJ1-2; the central 7 bases match TRBD1. This receptor has the CDR3 CAISEYLDRSNYGYTF. The nucleotide sequence is given as TGTGCCATCAGTGAGTATTTGGACAGGAGTAACTATGGCTACACCTTC.